Below, 11 T cell receptor beta chains from the same sample are listed, as sequenced in a study of shared clonotypes between healthy human individuals. Data came from immunoSEQ multiplex PCR; TCRdb stores just in-frame clones and leaves some out. The sample records some 650,000 clones, around 97% being singletons. The specimen was naive CD4+ T cells sorted from blood. As for subset: CD45RA+ positively selected. These TCRs come from a woman aged 25 to 39 in good health.

The chain carries TRBV5-1 and TRBJ2-6; D remains ambiguous. CDR3 size: 16 residues. V dropped 3 bases and J dropped 0 bases, with 10 bases sitting between them. Germline loops: CDR1 SGHRS, CDR2 YFSETQ. CDR3 loop: CASSSPYGSGANVLTF. The CDR3 region has the DNA TGCGCCAGCAGCTCACCCTACGGCTCTGGGGCCAACGTCCTGACTTTC.

The CDR3 sequence is CASRGLVEATQYF. CDR3 bases: TGTGCCAGCCGGGGACTAGTCGAGGCGACGCAGTATTTT. V usage is TRBV28 and J usage is TRBJ2-3; 8 nucleotides agree with TRBD2. The CDR3 is 13 amino acids. The germline CDR1 and CDR2 sequences are MDHEN and SYDVKM. V was pared by 8 bases and J by 9 bases, with 10 bases of the junction left unmatched.

Here the CDR3 reads CASSKGSFYEQYF. The CDR3 nucleotides read TGTGCCAGTTCAAAGGGCAGCTTCTACGAGCAGTACTTC. V gene TRBV27 combines with J gene TRBJ2-7; D not certain. Trimming stripped 9 bases from V and 3 bases from J, with 15 bases between. Germline values: CDR1 MNHEY, CDR2 SMNVEV (reference sequence). The CDR3 has 13 residues.

The chain carries TRBV29-1 and TRBJ1-1, with D possibly TRBD1 on 6 matching bases. The CDR3 contains 13 residues. V lost 6 bases, J lost 2 bases, and 13 bases lay in between. In germline, CDR1 is SQVTM, CDR2 ANQGSEA. The CDR3 coding sequence is TGCAGCGTGGGGGGGCAGATAAACACTGAAGCTTTCTTT. It specifies CSVGGQINTEAFF.

As regards this clone: The same CDR3 is also encoded by other DNA sequences in this sample. V usage is TRBV7-2 and J usage is TRBJ1-1, with D unclear. The germline V gene encodes CDR1 SGHTA and CDR2 FQGNSA. The length of the CDR3 is 13 residues. The germline V and J ends were trimmed by 1 base and 1 base, with 4 bases remaining between them. The CDR3 DNA follows: TGTGCCAGCAGCTTAGGGCAGAACACTGAAGCTTTCTTT. Its translation is CASSLGQNTEAFF. The full variable domain, in which reference TRBV7-2 and TRBJ1-1 provide the parts outside the CDR3, is GAGVSQSPSNKVTEKGKDVELRCDPISGHTALYWYRQSLGQGLEFLIYFQGNSAPDKSGLPSDRFSAERTGGSVSTLTIQRTQQEDSAVYLCASSLGQNTEAFFGQGTRLTVV.

The chain combines TRBV5-1 with TRBJ2-7, with 10 nucleotides matching TRBD1. Germline V gene lookup returns CDR1 SGHRS and CDR2 YFSETQ. The CDR3 runs to 15 residues. With 1 base clipped from V and 5 bases from J, the junction kept 6 bases outside the gene matches. In DNA, the CDR3 is TGCGCCAGCAGCTTGTCCGGGACAGGGGTCCACGAGCAGTACTTC. It specifies CASSLSGTGVHEQYF.

The chain recombines TRBV28 with TRBJ2-7, with no clear D. CDR1 is MDHEN, CDR2 SYDVKM, per germline. Trimming took 7 bases from V and 3 from J, leaving 16 bases between them. The CDR3 covers 14 residues. CDR3 nucleotides: TGTGCCAGCATCAGAAGAGCCGATCGCTACGAGCAGTACTTC. Translation: CASIRRADRYEQYF.

This CDR3 reads CASSHSSRAVGNTIYF. The CDR3 DNA reads TGTGCCAGCAGCCACTCAAGCAGGGCTGTTGGAAACACCATATATTTT. This chain links TRBV7-8 with TRBJ1-3; maybe TRBD1 (5 bases). The CDR3 spans 16 residues. V lost 5 bases and J lost 3, with 17 bases in between. Germline V gene sequence: CDR1 SGHVS, CDR2 FQNEAQ.

The chain joins TRBV28 to TRBJ2-1, with TRBD2 identical over 9 bases. The CDR3 totals 15 residues. Per the germline V gene, CDR1 is MDHEN and CDR2 is SYDVKM. V shed 2 bases, J shed 4 bases, and the junction held 3 bases outside the gene matches. The CDR3: CASSLLTSGYNEQFF. The CDR3 DNA reads TGTGCCAGCAGTTTACTTACTAGCGGGTACAATGAGCAGTTCTTC.

The chain carries TRBV13 and TRBJ2-7; D may be TRBD2 (6 bases). The germline V and J ends were trimmed by 5 bases and 1 base, with 15 bases remaining between them. This CDR3 is built from 15 residues. CDR1 and CDR2 from the germline V gene are PRHDT and FYEKMQ (reference sequence). The CDR3 coding sequence is TGTGCCAGCAGCCCACTTAGCGGAAGTTCCTACGAGCAGTACTTC. Amino acid sequence: CASSPLSGSSYEQYF.

The chain joins TRBV9 to TRBJ2-2; 8 bases line up with TRBD1. V shed 3 bases, J shed 4 bases, and the junction held 11 bases outside the gene matches. Germline V gene sequence: CDR1 SGDLS, CDR2 YYNGEE. This CDR3 region has 17 residues. The CDR3 region has the DNA TGTGCCAGCAGCGCCAATACCGGGACAGGTTTCACCGGGGAGCTGTTTTTT. Its translation: CASSANTGTGFTGELFF. Combining the CDR3 with reference TRBV9 and TRBJ2-2 gives the whole variable domain DSGVTQTPKHLITATGQRVTLRCSPRSGDLSVYWYQQSLDQGLQFLIQYYNGEERAKGNILERFSAQQFPDLHSELNLSSLELGDSALYFCASSANTGTGFTGELFFGEGSRLTVL.